This T cell receptor (beta chain) was documented in a study of identifying expanded T cells in peripheral blood. Whole-study findings and limits: About 1.2 clones differed between technical replicates, versus around 15 and 19 over time. Across healthy donors, higher total template counts meant significantly greater approximately 2-week count variance.

Healthy donors had no documented immune events, such as infections, while sampled. Sequenced by immunoSEQ multiplex PCR; TCRdb stores in-frame clones only, minus some. The sample carries roughly 90,000 clones, around 83% recorded once. V lost 3 bases to trimming and J lost 2 bases; unmatched junction nucleotides: 3. Germline CDR1 SGHAT, CDR2 FQDESV (reference sequence). The CDR3 extends over 14 amino acids. A word on this clone: The target antigen is unknown.

J is TRBJ2-7 and V is TRBV11-1; TRBD1 aligns across 8 bases. The receptor was derived from a person between 18 and 69 years old in good health. Sequenced sample: blood. The CDR3 here is CASSFHRGTYEQYF. CDR3 DNA: TGTGCCAGCAGCTTCCACAGGGGGACCTACGAGCAGTACTTC.